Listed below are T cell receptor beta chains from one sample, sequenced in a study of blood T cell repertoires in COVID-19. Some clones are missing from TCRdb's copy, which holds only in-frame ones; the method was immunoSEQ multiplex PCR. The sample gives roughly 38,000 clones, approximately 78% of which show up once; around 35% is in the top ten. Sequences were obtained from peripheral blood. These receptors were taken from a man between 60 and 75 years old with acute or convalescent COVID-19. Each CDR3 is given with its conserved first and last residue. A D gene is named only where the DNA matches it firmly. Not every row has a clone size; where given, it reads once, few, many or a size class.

CDR3nt: TGTGCCAGCAGGCCCTCGGGGGTTCTAGCCAAAAACATTCAGTACTTC
CDR3aa: CASRPSGVLAKNIQYF
abundance: .
j_gene: TRBJ2-4
d_gene: .
v_gene: TRBV28

CDR3nt: TGTGCCAGCAGCGTCACGACAGGGGGGGACACCGGGGAGCTGTTTTTT
CDR3aa: CASSVTTGGDTGELFF
abundance: .
j_gene: TRBJ2-2
d_gene: TRBD1
v_gene: TRBV9

CDR3nt: TGTGCCAGCAGCTTAGACCTATTTGGGACTAGCGCAGTCACAGATACGCAGTATTTT
CDR3aa: CASSLDLFGTSAVTDTQYF
abundance: .
j_gene: TRBJ2-3
d_gene: TRBD2
v_gene: TRBV11-2

CDR3nt: TGTGCCAGCAGTACCCTAGCGGGAGGGCCGGGGGAGCAGTTCTTC
CDR3aa: CASSTLAGGPGEQFF
abundance: .
j_gene: TRBJ2-1
d_gene: TRBD2
v_gene: TRBV3-1/TRBV3-2

CDR3nt: TGTGCCAGCAGTACAGCGGGACGATACTACGAGCAGTACTTC
CDR3aa: CASSTAGRYYEQYF
abundance: .
j_gene: TRBJ2-7
d_gene: TRBD2
v_gene: TRBV6-6

CDR3nt: TGTGCCAGTAGCCCGGGAGCGGGGCTGGAGACCCAGTACTTC
CDR3aa: CASSPGAGLETQYF
abundance: .
j_gene: TRBJ2-5
d_gene: TRBD2
v_gene: TRBV19

CDR3nt: TGTGCCAGCAGCTTGGGAGGTCCCGACGAGCAGTTCTTC
CDR3aa: CASSLGGPDEQFF
abundance: .
j_gene: TRBJ2-1
d_gene: .
v_gene: TRBV5-5

CDR3nt: TGTGCCAGCAGGGGGGACGGGGGGAATTCACCCCTCCACTTT
CDR3aa: CASRGDGGNSPLHF
abundance: .
j_gene: TRBJ1-6
d_gene: .
v_gene: TRBV2

CDR3nt: TGTGCCTGGAGTCCTCCCGGGACTAGCGCGAAGTACTACGAGCAGTACTTC
CDR3aa: CAWSPPGTSAKYYEQYF
abundance: few
j_gene: TRBJ2-7
d_gene: TRBD2
v_gene: TRBV30

CDR3nt: TGTGCCAGTAGCCCCGGACAGGGGGGTCAGCCCCAGCATTTT
CDR3aa: CASSPGQGGQPQHF
abundance: .
j_gene: TRBJ1-5
d_gene: TRBD1
v_gene: TRBV19

CDR3nt: TGTGCCAGCAGCTCCGGGACAGGGTCGTTGGAGACCCAGTACTTC
CDR3aa: CASSSGTGSLETQYF
abundance: .
j_gene: TRBJ2-5
d_gene: TRBD1
v_gene: TRBV2

CDR3nt: TGTGCCAGCAGCCTCCGGACAGGGAAGACTTCATCGAACACCGGGGAGCTGTTTTTT
CDR3aa: CASSLRTGKTSSNTGELFF
abundance: .
j_gene: TRBJ2-2
d_gene: TRBD1
v_gene: TRBV13

CDR3nt: TGTGCCACCAGTGCGAGGGCCACAGATACGCAGTATTTT
CDR3aa: CATSARATDTQYF
abundance: once
j_gene: TRBJ2-3
d_gene: .
v_gene: TRBV24-1

CDR3nt: TGTGCCACCAGCAGGAGACTAGCGGGAGTAGTTGAGCAGTTCTTC
CDR3aa: CATSRRLAGVVEQFF
abundance: .
j_gene: TRBJ2-1
d_gene: TRBD2
v_gene: TRBV15

CDR3nt: TGTGCCAGCAGTTACTCGCCTAGGCAGCAAGAGACCCAGTACTTC
CDR3aa: CASSYSPRQQETQYF
abundance: .
j_gene: TRBJ2-5
d_gene: .
v_gene: TRBV6-6

CDR3nt: TGTGCCAGAGTAGCGGGTGGCTCCTACAATGAGCAGTTCTTC
CDR3aa: CARVAGGSYNEQFF
abundance: .
j_gene: TRBJ2-1
d_gene: TRBD2
v_gene: TRBV19

CDR3nt: TGTGCCTGGAGTATCCCCCGGGACAGGGGATCCTACGAGCAGTACTTC
CDR3aa: CAWSIPRDRGSYEQYF
abundance: .
j_gene: TRBJ2-7
d_gene: TRBD1
v_gene: TRBV30

CDR3nt: TGTGCCAGCAGCCAAGATCGGCGGCTGACTGAAAAACTGTTTTTT
CDR3aa: CASSQDRRLTEKLFF
abundance: .
j_gene: TRBJ1-4
d_gene: .
v_gene: TRBV3-1/TRBV3-2

CDR3nt: TGTGCCAGTAGTGGAAGGGGCGGGAGGATTACCGGGGAGCTGTTTTTT
CDR3aa: CASSGRGGRITGELFF
abundance: .
j_gene: TRBJ2-2
d_gene: TRBD2
v_gene: TRBV19

CDR3nt: TGCGCCAGCACCACAACAGGGGGCGGAGAGACCCAGTACTTC
CDR3aa: CASTTTGGGETQYF
abundance: .
j_gene: TRBJ2-5
d_gene: TRBD1
v_gene: TRBV5-1

CDR3nt: TGTGCCATCAGTGAGTCAAGCAAAACTGAAGCTTTCTTT
CDR3aa: CAISESSKTEAFF
abundance: many
j_gene: TRBJ1-1
d_gene: .
v_gene: TRBV10-3

CDR3nt: TGTGCCAGCAGCTTGGGTTCCATAGGGGGAGATACGCAGTATTTT
CDR3aa: CASSLGSIGGDTQYF
abundance: .
j_gene: TRBJ2-3
d_gene: .
v_gene: TRBV5-8

CDR3nt: TGTGCCAGCAGGTATAGCGGCGGGGGTTTGTTGTATGGCTACACCTTC
CDR3aa: CASRYSGGGLLYGYTF
abundance: .
j_gene: TRBJ1-2
d_gene: .
v_gene: TRBV3-1/TRBV3-2

CDR3nt: TGCGCCAGCAGCCACGCCGGGACAGGGGCGGCCGAGCAGTACTTC
CDR3aa: CASSHAGTGAAEQYF
abundance: .
j_gene: TRBJ2-7
d_gene: TRBD1
v_gene: TRBV4-1

CDR3nt: TGTGCCAGCAGTGTATCCACAGGGGGCAATGGCTACACCTTC
CDR3aa: CASSVSTGGNGYTF
abundance: .
j_gene: TRBJ1-2
d_gene: TRBD1
v_gene: TRBV27

CDR3nt: TGTGCCAGCAGCCTCACTACTCGGGGATACCTATCCACAGATACGCAGTATTTT
CDR3aa: CASSLTTRGYLSTDTQYF
abundance: .
j_gene: TRBJ2-3
d_gene: .
v_gene: TRBV11-3

CDR3nt: TGTGCCAGCAGCACTAGGGGAGCTTTCTTT
CDR3aa: CASSTRGAFF
abundance: few
j_gene: TRBJ1-1
d_gene: .
v_gene: TRBV21-1

CDR3nt: TGTGCCAGCAGTCTATCCCCCCGGACAGGATCCATAATCAATGAGCAGTTCTTC
CDR3aa: CASSLSPRTGSIINEQFF
abundance: .
j_gene: TRBJ2-1
d_gene: TRBD1
v_gene: TRBV28

CDR3nt: TGCGCCAGCAGTGAGTCGGGGAGGAATGAGCAGTTCTTC
CDR3aa: CASSESGRNEQFF
abundance: .
j_gene: TRBJ2-1
d_gene: .
v_gene: TRBV10-1

CDR3nt: TGTGCCAGCAGCCCCGGACAGGGGGCGAGAACAGATACGCAGTATTTT
CDR3aa: CASSPGQGARTDTQYF
abundance: .
j_gene: TRBJ2-3
d_gene: TRBD1
v_gene: TRBV7-9

CDR3nt: TGTGCCAGCAGCTTAGACCTAGCGGGAGCTGGGGCCAACGTCCTGACTTTC
CDR3aa: CASSLDLAGAGANVLTF
abundance: .
j_gene: TRBJ2-6
d_gene: TRBD2
v_gene: TRBV7-9

CDR3nt: TGTGCCAGCAGTCCTAGGGGGAACCGCTATGGCTACACCTTC
CDR3aa: CASSPRGNRYGYTF
abundance: .
j_gene: TRBJ1-2
d_gene: .
v_gene: TRBV2

CDR3nt: TGTGCCAGCAGAACGGGACTATCCCCCACAGATACGCAGTATTTT
CDR3aa: CASRTGLSPTDTQYF
abundance: .
j_gene: TRBJ2-3
d_gene: TRBD2
v_gene: TRBV2

CDR3nt: TGCGCCAGCAGTACCGATGCGGGCGGGGAGCTGTTTTTT
CDR3aa: CASSTDAGGELFF
abundance: .
j_gene: TRBJ2-2
d_gene: .
v_gene: TRBV5-1

CDR3nt: TGTGCCAGCAGTCGTAGCTTGGGGGCCACTGAAGCTTTCTTT
CDR3aa: CASSRSLGATEAFF
abundance: .
j_gene: TRBJ1-1
d_gene: .
v_gene: TRBV6-5

CDR3nt: TGCGCCGAGGGTCGGGGACTAGCGAGCCAAGAGACCCAGTACTTC
CDR3aa: CAEGRGLASQETQYF
abundance: once
j_gene: TRBJ2-5
d_gene: TRBD2
v_gene: TRBV23-1

CDR3nt: TGTGCCAGCAGCTCCCCGGGGGGCGGCACAGATACGCAGTATTTT
CDR3aa: CASSSPGGGTDTQYF
abundance: .
j_gene: TRBJ2-3
d_gene: .
v_gene: TRBV5-4